The clone carrying this TCR beta chain was detected only once. The target antigen is unknown. The sample is drawn from a study of vaccination and CD4 T cells after COVID-19. Background on the study: The interval from dose two to post-vaccine sampling had a median of roughly 72 days, and it ranged from 14 to 241. Overlapping SARS-CoV-2, HCoV-NL63, HCoV-OC43 and HCoV-229E spike peptides were used to stimulate cells.

Once obtained from cultured CD4+ T cells, the DNA was sequenced using the Oncomine TCR Beta short-read assay. TCRdb re-called the PCR reads with MiXCR, one entry per CDR3 protein. The data show 15,000 to 25,000 distinct CDR3 sequences, with approximately 60% seen just once and roughly 7.4% held by the top ten. Per germline, CDR1 MNHEY and CDR2 SVGAGI. Trimming took off 4 bases at V and 3 bases at J, with 10 bases between the two ends. This CDR3 is 14 amino acids long. Treatment reported: roughly 11-day PBMC culture with coronavirus spike peptide pools or control peptides (ViraFEST assay). The chain is built from TRBV6-5 and TRBJ1-5; possible D gene TRBD1, 5 bases. The source of this sequence is a human donor who had recovered from COVID-19. The sequenced material came from CD4+ T cells from blood, cultured in vitro. CDR3 protein: CASSWDGNNQPQHF. In DNA, the CDR3 is TGTGCCAGCAGTTGGGACGGGAACAATCAGCCCCAGCATTTT.